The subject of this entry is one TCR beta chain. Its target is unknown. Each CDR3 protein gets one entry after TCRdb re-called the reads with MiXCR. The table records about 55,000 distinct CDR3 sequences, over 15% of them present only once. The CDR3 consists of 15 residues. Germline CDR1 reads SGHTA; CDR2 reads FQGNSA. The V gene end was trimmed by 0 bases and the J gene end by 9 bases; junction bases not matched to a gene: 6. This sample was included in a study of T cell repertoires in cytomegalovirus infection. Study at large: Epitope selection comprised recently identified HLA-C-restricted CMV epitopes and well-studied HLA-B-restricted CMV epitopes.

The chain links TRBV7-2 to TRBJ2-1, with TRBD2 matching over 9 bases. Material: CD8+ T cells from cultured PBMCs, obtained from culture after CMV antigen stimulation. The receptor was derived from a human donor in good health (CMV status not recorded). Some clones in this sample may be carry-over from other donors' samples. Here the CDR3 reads CASSLASGRLGEQFF. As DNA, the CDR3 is TGTGCCAGCAGCTTAGCTAGCGGGAGATTGGGTGAGCAGTTCTTC.